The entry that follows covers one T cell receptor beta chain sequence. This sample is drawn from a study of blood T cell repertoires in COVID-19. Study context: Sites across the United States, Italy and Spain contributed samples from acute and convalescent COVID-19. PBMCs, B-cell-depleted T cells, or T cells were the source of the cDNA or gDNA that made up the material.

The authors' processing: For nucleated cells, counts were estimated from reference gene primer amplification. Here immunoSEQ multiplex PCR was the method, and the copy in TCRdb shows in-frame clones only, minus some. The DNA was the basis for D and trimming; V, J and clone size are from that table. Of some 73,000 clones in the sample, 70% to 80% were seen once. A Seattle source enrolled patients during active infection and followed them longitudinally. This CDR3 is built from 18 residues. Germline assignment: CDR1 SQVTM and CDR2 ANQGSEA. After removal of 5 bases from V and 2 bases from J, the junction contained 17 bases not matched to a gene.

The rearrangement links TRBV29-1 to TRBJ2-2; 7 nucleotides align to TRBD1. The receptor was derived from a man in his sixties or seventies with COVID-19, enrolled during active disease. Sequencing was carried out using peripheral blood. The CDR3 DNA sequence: TGCAGCGTTTCGGGGACAGCTCTCCCTCTAACTAACACCGGGGAGCTGTTTTTT. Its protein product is CSVSGTALPLTNTGELFF.